The 25 T cell receptor beta chains below all came from one sample that was sequenced in a study of cytomegalovirus exposure and HLA in healthy donors. PCR was performed using 60 Vbeta and 13 Jbeta primers. The repertoire was sequenced with immunoSEQ multiplex PCR; TCRdb's copy has only in-frame clones and lacks some. The sample lists about 160,000 clones, around 83% occurring once. The material sequenced was PBMCs. These receptors all come from a man between 18 and 35 years old in good health and CMV-seropositive.

V and J are TRBV7-9 and TRBJ1-1; D is possibly TRBD1 (5 bases). The CDR3 extends over 14 amino acids. From germline, CDR1 is SEHNR and CDR2 FQNEAQ (reference sequence). V dropped 5 bases and J dropped 3 bases, with 13 bases sitting between them. This CDR3 is CASSARGGDTEAFF. The CDR3 region has the DNA TGTGCCAGCAGCGCCCGGGGGGGGGACACTGAAGCTTTCTTT.

This chain uses TRBV6-5 with TRBJ1-3, with 8 bases that match TRBD1. The CDR3 extends over 14 amino acids. CDR1 is MNHEY, CDR2 SVGAGI, per germline. With 0 bases clipped from V and 7 bases from J, the junction kept 2 bases outside the gene matches. The CDR3, as DNA: TGTGCCAGCAGTTACTCGACAGGGGAGAACACCATATATTTT. This translates into CASSYSTGENTIYF.

The chain has TRBV10-3 and TRBJ2-7, with 8 bases fitting TRBD1. The V segment lost 3 bases and the J segment 2 bases; nucleotides outside the gene matches: 9. The germline V gene encodes CDR1 ENHRY and CDR2 SYGVKD. The CDR3 is 16 residues long. The CDR3 sequence: CAISEMPGGFTYEQYF. The CDR3 coding sequence is TGTGCCATCAGTGAAATGCCAGGGGGCTTTACCTACGAGCAGTACTTC.

V gene TRBV4-3 combines with J gene TRBJ2-7; D possibly corresponds to TRBD2 (6 bases). Germline CDR1 is LGHNA and CDR2 is YSLEER. V was clipped by 1 base and J by 2 bases, with 15 bases between them. This CDR3 is built from 16 residues. The DNA for the CDR3 is TGCGCCAGCAGCCAAGTGTGGCGGGGATTCCCCTACGAGCAGTACTTC. Encoded protein: CASSQVWRGFPYEQYF.

The chain is built from TRBV9 and TRBJ2-3, with D possibly being TRBD2 (6 bases). Germline V gene lookup returns CDR1 SGDLS and CDR2 YYNGEE. There are 12 residues in the CDR3. Trimming pared 4 bases from V and 8 bases from J, leaving 11 bases between. The CDR3 DNA is TGTGCCAGCAGCAGGGTGGGGGGTACGCAGTATTTT. It is translated as CASSRVGGTQYF.

The chain recombines TRBV4-2 with TRBJ2-6, with D hard to call. CDR1 and CDR2 (germline): LGHNA, YNFKEQ. The ends were cut back, 3 bases at V and 0 bases at J, with 9 bases in the middle. The CDR3 covers 16 residues. The CDR3 reads CASSQSDNSGANVLTF. CDR3 sequence (DNA): TGTGCCAGCAGCCAGTCAGACAACTCTGGGGCCAACGTCCTGACTTTC.

This chain joins TRBV25-1 and TRBJ2-1, with D tentatively TRBD2 (6 bases). This CDR3 spans 17 amino acids. V lost 1 base and J lost 3, with 16 bases in between. The V gene's germline CDR1 is MGHDK and CDR2 SYGVNS. CDR3 DNA: TGTGCCAGCAGTGAATCCCCCCACCGGGGGAGCTACAATGAGCAGTTCTTC. This translates into CASSESPHRGSYNEQFF.

This clone appeared a single time. The chain couples TRBV4-3 to TRBJ2-7, with 7 bases lining up with TRBD2. The CDR3 contains 15 residues. V was pared by 0 bases and J by 7 bases, with 9 bases of the junction left unmatched. Germline CDR1 LGHNA, CDR2 YSLEER. The CDR3 coding sequence is TGCGCCAGCAGCCAAGATCGGTTCGTGGGGGGGGAGCAGTACTTC. It is translated as CASSQDRFVGGEQYF.

This clone was seen just once. This chain links TRBV6-1 with TRBJ1-2; 7 bases line up with TRBD1. The length of the CDR3 is 12 residues. The germline gives CDR1 MNHNS, CDR2 SASEGT. The CDR3 nucleotides are TGTGCGGCGAAGGGGGCGGTCTATGGCTACACCTTC. Translation: CAAKGAVYGYTF.

The V gene is TRBV4-3, the J gene TRBJ2-2; D gene uncertain. The CDR3 runs to 12 residues. Deletions cut 0 bases from V and 7 bases from J, with 3 bases between. Germline V gene sequence: CDR1 LGHNA, CDR2 YSLEER. CDR3 DNA: TGCGCCAGCAGCCAAGATAACGGGGAGCTGTTTTTT. It specifies CASSQDNGELFF.

The V and J genes are TRBV5-1 and TRBJ2-2; a weak D match, TRBD1 (6 bases). The CDR3 has 15 residues. Germline V CDR1 and CDR2: SGHRS, YFSETQ. Trimming took 4 bases from V and 0 from J, leaving 10 bases between them. CDR3 nucleotide sequence: TGCGCCAGCAGCACCGGGACAACGAACACCGGGGAGCTGTTTTTT. This encodes CASSTGTTNTGELFF.

The CDR3 nucleotides read TGTGCCATCAGTGATGGAGGGGAGGATAATTCACCCCTCCACTTT. It translates to CAISDGGEDNSPLHF. This chain links TRBV10-3 with TRBJ1-6; a weak D match, TRBD1 (5 bases). V was trimmed by 3 bases and J by 5 bases, leaving 11 bases between them. Germline CDR1 ENHRY, CDR2 SYGVKD. This CDR3 region has 15 residues.

This clone was seen a handful of times. The CDR3 DNA sequence: TGTGCCAGCAACCTACAGGCGAAGGGCAATCAGCCCCAGCATTTT. Its translation is CASNLQAKGNQPQHF. V gene TRBV27 combines with J gene TRBJ1-5; a weak D match, TRBD1 (5 bases). The V end was cut by 7 bases, the J end by 2 bases, with 15 bases between. The CDR3 has 15 amino acids. Germline-derived CDR1 and CDR2 are MNHEY and SMNVEV (reference sequence).

The rearrangement links TRBV6-1 to TRBJ2-1, with a possible D match to TRBD1 (5 bases). CDR1 MNHNS and CDR2 SASEGT come from the germline V gene. The V gene lost 1 base and the J gene lost 0 bases, with 7 bases spanning the gap. The CDR3 contains 15 residues. This CDR3 reads CASSEDRSSYNEQFF. Written as DNA, the CDR3 is TGTGCCAGCAGTGAAGACAGGAGCTCCTACAATGAGCAGTTCTTC.

This clone has a handful of counts. The rearrangement joins TRBV6-5 to TRBJ1-1; 10 nucleotides align to TRBD1. This CDR3 region has 15 residues. Germline V gene sequence: CDR1 MNHEY, CDR2 SVGAGI. V lost 6 bases to trimming and J lost 0 bases; unmatched junction nucleotides: 4. The CDR3 DNA sequence: TGTGCCAGCAGCCGGGACAGGGGCGTGAACACTGAAGCTTTCTTT. Translated: CASSRDRGVNTEAFF.

This chain uses TRBV7-8 with TRBJ2-7; 10 bases agree with TRBD2. With 0 bases clipped from V and 3 bases from J, the junction kept 11 bases outside the gene matches. This CDR3 spans 18 amino acids. Germline values: CDR1 SGHVS, CDR2 FQNEAQ. The CDR3 bases are TGTGCCAGCAGCTTAGCCACGGGCTCGCAGCGGGGGGGCTACGAGCAGTACTTC. It specifies CASSLATGSQRGGYEQYF.

This chain links TRBV5-1 with TRBJ1-4; D not certain. Germline V lookup: CDR1 SGHRS, CDR2 YFSETQ. V dropped 3 bases and J dropped 12 bases, with 15 bases sitting between them. The CDR3 length is 13 residues. As DNA, the CDR3 is TGCGCCAGCAGCTGTGGACCGGGAGAGGAACTGTTTTTT. Amino acids: CASSCGPGEELFF.

V and J are TRBV4-2 and TRBJ2-2; TRBD2 matches at 7 bases. The J segment lost 7 bases and the V segment lost 0 bases, leaving 14 bases of the junction unmatched. Germline values: CDR1 LGHNA, CDR2 YNFKEQ. This CDR3 contains 18 residues. The CDR3 sequence: CASSQDPPERGGHGELFF. DNA of the CDR3: TGTGCCAGCAGCCAAGACCCCCCGGAGCGGGGCGGACACGGGGAGCTGTTTTTT.

This sequence joins TRBV4-1 and TRBJ1-2; 9 bases align to TRBD1. The length of the CDR3 is 17 residues. With V trimmed by 1 base and J by 4 bases, 10 bases remained unmatched. Germline CDR1 is MGHRA and CDR2 is YSYEKL. In DNA, the CDR3 is TGCGCCAGCAGCCAAGTGGGAGGGGGGACAGGGATCTATGGCTACACCTTC. This sequence encodes CASSQVGGGTGIYGYTF.

This clone was observed a single time. This chain uses TRBV27 with TRBJ2-1; maybe TRBD1 (5 bases). The V gene's germline CDR1 is MNHEY and CDR2 SMNVEV (reference sequence). V dropped 2 bases and J dropped 3 bases, with 11 bases sitting between them. This CDR3 contains 15 residues. This chain's CDR3 is CASSLRAGIYNEQFF. The DNA for the CDR3 is TGTGCCAGCAGTTTACGGGCAGGGATCTACAATGAGCAGTTCTTC.

The rearrangement joins TRBV5-6 to TRBJ1-2, with TRBD1 as a possible D gene (6 bases). V was shortened by 0 bases and J by 3 bases, with 12 bases between the two germline ends. Germline values: CDR1 SGHDT, CDR2 YYEEEE. The CDR3 covers 15 residues. The CDR3 region has the DNA TGTGCCAGCAGCTTGGGTTTTCGGACAGACTATGGCTACACCTTC. It translates to CASSLGFRTDYGYTF.

V gene TRBV5-6 combines with J gene TRBJ2-5, with TRBD2 matching over 8 bases. Trimming removed 1 base from V and 5 bases from J; junction bases left unmatched: 10. The germline V gene encodes CDR1 SGHDT and CDR2 YYEEEE. The length of the CDR3 is 16 residues. The CDR3, as DNA: TGTGCCAGCAGCTTGTCAAGACTAGCGAGAGGGGAGACCCAGTACTTC. Translated, it gives CASSLSRLARGETQYF.

The chain employs TRBV4-3 and TRBJ1-6, with 9 bases fitting TRBD1. Germline V gives CDR1 LGHNA, CDR2 YSLEER. The length of the CDR3 is 16 residues. Germline trimming cut 4 bases from V and 7 bases from J; bases unmatched to any gene: 8. The CDR3 DNA reads as TGCGCCAGCAGCCCCGGGACAGGGTCATCGAATTCACCCCTCCACTTT. Translated: CASSPGTGSSNSPLHF.

This clone was counted between two and nine times. The chain combines TRBV28 with TRBJ2-7, with 7 bases matching TRBD1. The CDR3 has 15 amino acids. Germline V CDR1 and CDR2: MDHEN, SYDVKM. After removal of 7 bases from V and 2 bases from J, the junction contained 11 bases not matched to a gene. This CDR3 reads CASIPRGLNTYEQYF. CDR3 nucleotides: TGTGCCAGCATTCCGAGGGGGCTTAACACCTACGAGCAGTACTTC.

The CDR3 sequence: CASSDWRGGLDEQFF. The CDR3 region has the DNA TGTGCCAGCAGTGACTGGCGGGGGGGCCTCGATGAGCAGTTCTTC. The V call is TRBV25-1, the J call TRBJ2-1, with 9 positions matching TRBD2. Germline V gene sequence: CDR1 MGHDK, CDR2 SYGVNS. J lost 8 bases, V lost 3 bases, and 8 bases had no gene match. The CDR3 has 15 residues.